A selection of T cell receptor beta chains follows, all from one sample in a study of cytomegalovirus exposure and HLA in healthy donors. Clones were sequenced by immunoSEQ multiplex PCR, and TCRdb holds only the in-frame ones, with some missing. Here the sample spans some 190,000 clones, just under 75% being singletons. The sample taken for sequencing was PBMCs. The source of these receptors is a man under 40 in good health and CMV-seropositive. The CDR3 runs from the conserved cysteine through the conserved F or W. The D gene is left open where the match is weak. Expanded clones get a size class; other rows say once, few or many, or leave the size out.

J	D	size	V	DNA	CDR3
TRBJ2-7	TRBD2	NA	TRBV7-2	TGTGCCAGCAGCTCAGCTCTAGCGGGGACCTCGAAGGAGTACTTC	CASSSALAGTSKEYF
TRBJ2-5	NA	NA	TRBV18	TGTGCCAGCTCACCCAGGCTCCAAGAGACCCAGTACTTC	CASSPRLQETQYF
TRBJ2-7	TRBD1	few	TRBV27	TGTGCCAGCAGTCTCCTCTCTGCCGGGACAGGGGGCTACGAGCAGTACTTC	CASSLLSAGTGGYEQYF
TRBJ1-1	NA	few	TRBV4-3	TGCGCCAGCAGCCCGACTCCCCTAGGGCAGGGCGACCTTAAAGCTTTCTTT	CASSPTPLGQGDLKAFF
TRBJ2-7	TRBD1	few	TRBV5-5	TGTGCCAGCAGCTTGAGTCAGGGGGAGTACGAGCAGTACTTC	CASSLSQGEYEQYF
TRBJ2-1	NA	NA	TRBV11-2	TGTGCCAGCAGCCTGGGCCCCGCCAATGAGCAGTTCTTC	CASSLGPANEQFF
TRBJ1-6	TRBD1	NA	TRBV7-9	TGTGCCAGCAGCAGTTCGGGACAGACTAATTCACCCCTCCACTTT	CASSSSGQTNSPLHF
TRBJ1-1	NA	NA	TRBV7-9	TGTGCCAGCAGCCCGGACAGCTACACTGAAGCTTTCTTT	CASSPDSYTEAFF
TRBJ2-2	TRBD2	NA	TRBV4-3	TGCGCCAGCGGTAGCGGGAGTGGCACCGGGGAGCTGTTTTTT	CASGSGSGTGELFF
TRBJ2-1	TRBD2	NA	TRBV25-1	TGTGCCAGCAGTGAATGGGCGGGGCGGGAGGGTCTGTTCTTC	CASSEWAGREGLFF
TRBJ1-6	NA	NA	TRBV7-9	TGTGCCAGCAGCAACCAACGGACAGTCAGTAATTCACCCCTCCACTTT	CASSNQRTVSNSPLHF
TRBJ2-1	TRBD2	once	TRBV5-1	TGCGCCAGCAGCTTGGATAGCGGGGGGCAATACAATGAGCAGTTCTTC	CASSLDSGGQYNEQFF
TRBJ2-1	NA	NA	TRBV7-2	TGTGCCAGCAGCTCTAGTGTTGAGCAGTTCTTC	CASSSSVEQFF
TRBJ2-7	TRBD1	NA	TRBV12-5	TGTGCTAGTGGTCCCGGGACAGGGACGTACGAGCAGTACTTC	CASGPGTGTYEQYF
TRBJ2-1	TRBD2	NA	TRBV6-5	TGTGCCAGCAGTTACTCGGCGGGAGCGCACAATGAGCAGTTCTTC	CASSYSAGAHNEQFF
TRBJ2-5	NA	NA	TRBV6-5	TGTGCCAGCAGTAACCGGGACACCCAAGAGACCCAGTACTTC	CASSNRDTQETQYF
TRBJ1-5	NA	NA	TRBV19	TGTGCCAGTAGTGCACAGAGAAATAGCAATCAGCCCCAGCATTTT	CASSAQRNSNQPQHF
TRBJ2-2	TRBD1	NA	TRBV9	TGTGCCAGCAGCCCGGTGGGACAGTCAACCGGGGAGCTGTTTTTT	CASSPVGQSTGELFF
TRBJ2-4	NA	NA	TRBV5-4	TGTGCCAGCAGCGTTGCCGGGGGCAAAAACATTCAGTACTTC	CASSVAGGKNIQYF
TRBJ1-5	NA	many	TRBV28	TGTGCCAGCACCCTGGGAGGGAATAGCAATCAGCCCCAGCATTTT	CASTLGGNSNQPQHF
TRBJ2-3	TRBD1	NA	TRBV2	TGTGCCAGCACATTTCCAGGGGGTAGCACAGATACGCAGTATTTT	CASTFPGGSTDTQYF
TRBJ2-5	TRBD1	NA	TRBV7-2	TGTGCCAGCAGCTTAGTCCCGGGACAGTGGTTGGAGACCCAGTACTTC	CASSLVPGQWLETQYF
TRBJ1-5	NA	NA	TRBV4-2	TGTGCCAGCAGCCAAGATCTTGTTCAGCCCCAGCATTTT	CASSQDLVQPQHF
TRBJ1-5	NA	NA	TRBV5-1	TGCGCCAGCAGCCCAGAGGGGGGGAGCAATCAGCCCCAGCATTTT	CASSPEGGSNQPQHF
TRBJ2-7	NA	NA	TRBV7-6	TGTGCCAGCAGTTCAGCCGGGACCTACGAGCAGTACTTC	CASSSAGTYEQYF
TRBJ2-1	NA	NA	TRBV4-3	TGCGCCAGCAGCCAAGATGAAGGGAGCTCCTACAATGAGCAGTTCTTC	CASSQDEGSSYNEQFF
TRBJ2-1	TRBD1	NA	TRBV6-6	TGTGCCAGCAGACACCGGGACAGGGGGCTCAATGAGCAGTTCTTC	CASRHRDRGLNEQFF
TRBJ2-5	TRBD1	NA	TRBV7-9	TGTGCCAGCAGCTTACTGACAGGGGGACGGGAGACCCAGTACTTC	CASSLLTGGRETQYF
TRBJ2-1	NA	NA	TRBV19	TGTGCCAGTAGGGAAAACCACAGGAATGAGCAGTTCTTC	CASRENHRNEQFF
TRBJ2-7	NA	NA	TRBV7-2	TGTGCCAGCAGCAGACAGGAGGACGAGCAGTACTTC	CASSRQEDEQYF
TRBJ1-3	NA	NA	TRBV27	TGTGCCAGCAGAGAAGACAGGCACTCTGGAAACACCATATATTTT	CASREDRHSGNTIYF
TRBJ2-5	TRBD1	NA	TRBV7-7	TGTGCTAGCAGCCGACAGGGGAGGGAGACCCAGTACTTC	CASSRQGRETQYF
TRBJ1-6	NA	NA	TRBV5-6	TGTGCCAGCAGCTTTCCTCGGGAGCTAAGCAATTCACCCCTCCACTTT	CASSFPRELSNSPLHF
TRBJ2-7	TRBD1	once	TRBV9	TGTGCCAGCAGCGTGGGACCGGACAGGGGCACCTACGAGCAGTACTTC	CASSVGPDRGTYEQYF
TRBJ1-2	NA	NA	TRBV25-1	TGTGCCAGCAGTGGGGGGGTGGCCTATGGCTACACCTTC	CASSGGVAYGYTF
TRBJ2-7	TRBD2	NA	TRBV2	TGTGCCAGCAGAGGGACTAGCGGGAGGTACGAGCAGTACTTC	CASRGTSGRYEQYF
TRBJ2-7	TRBD1	once	TRBV6-1	TGTGCCAGCAGTGAAGCAATGGGACAGGGATCCGAGCAGTACTTC	CASSEAMGQGSEQYF
TRBJ2-1	NA	NA	TRBV7-8	TGTGCCAGCAGCCCGCGGGACTTCTACAATGAGCAGTTCTTC	CASSPRDFYNEQFF
TRBJ2-7	TRBD2	NA	TRBV5-1	TGCGCCAGCAGCTTGGCCGGGCGGGGGGTGAATTACGAGCAGTACTTC	CASSLAGRGVNYEQYF
TRBJ2-3	TRBD2	NA	TRBV27	TGTGCCAGCATGCACCTAGCGGGAGAAGATACGCAGTATTTT	CASMHLAGEDTQYF
TRBJ1-2	NA	once	TRBV5-1	TGCGCCAGCAGCTTGGCAGTGGACAAAAGGATGGGCTACACCTTC	CASSLAVDKRMGYTF
TRBJ2-1	NA	few	TRBV7-6	TGTGCCAGCAGCTTAGTAGTAAGCGGAGCCAGCTCCTACAATGAGCAGTTCTTC	CASSLVVSGASSYNEQFF
TRBJ1-1	NA	once	TRBV28	TGTGCCAGCAGTTTCGGGGGACGAGCTGAAGCTTTCTTT	CASSFGGRAEAFF
TRBJ1-1	NA	few	TRBV5-3	TGTGCCAGAAGCTTGTGTCCTTTCCAGGGATGCACTGAAGCTTTCTTT	CARSLCPFQGCTEAFF
TRBJ1-1	NA	NA	TRBV28	TGTGCCAGCAGTCCCCTCCTGTGGGGGGAGGACACTGAAGCTTTCTTT	CASSPLLWGEDTEAFF
TRBJ1-4	NA	NA	TRBV7-2	TGTGCCAGCAGCTTAACGGTTGGGCGCGGGGTTTGGGGTGAAAAACTGTTTTTT	CASSLTVGRGVWGEKLFF